This is a list of T cell receptor beta chains from one sample in a study of blood T cell repertoires in COVID-19. The assay was immunoSEQ multiplex PCR, and TCRdb's table has in-frame clones only and misses some. The top ten hold about 5.8% of the sample, which has about 160,000 clones, over 70% seen once. Sequencing used PBMCs or T cells enriched from blood (not recorded which). The receptors were gathered from a woman aged 40 to 49 with acute COVID-19. The CDR3 runs from the conserved cysteine through the conserved F or W. The D gene is left open where the match is weak. The size entry is marked missing in some rows and otherwise reads once, few, many or a size class.

TRBD2	TRBV7-9	TRBJ2-1	once	TGTGCCAGCAGCTTTTTAGCGGGCGCCTACAATGAGCAGTTCTTC	CASSFLAGAYNEQFF
TRBD2	TRBV7-3	TRBJ2-7	-	TGTGCCAGCAGCCTGACTAGCGTAAGCTCCTACGAGCAGTACTTC	CASSLTSVSSYEQYF
TRBD1	TRBV11-2	TRBJ1-2	-	TGTGCCAGCAGCTTAGAGCGGGACAGGGCAAACTATGGCTACACCTTC	CASSLERDRANYGYTF
-	TRBV7-8	TRBJ2-1	-	TGTGCCAGCAGCGCTTCCCAACTAGGACCTATATACAATGAGCAGTTCTTC	CASSASQLGPIYNEQFF
TRBD2	TRBV9	TRBJ2-1	-	TGTGCCAGCAGCCCCCCCGGGCTAGCGGGAGGGGCCTACAATGAGCAGTTCTTC	CASSPPGLAGGAYNEQFF
TRBD2	TRBV4-1	TRBJ2-1	-	TGCGCCAGCAGCCAAGATAGACTAGCGGGAGGTACGAATGAGCAGTTCTTC	CASSQDRLAGGTNEQFF
TRBD1	TRBV29-1	TRBJ1-6	few	TGCAGCGTGCGGACAGGGGCCGAACTTCGCCTCCACTTT	CSVRTGAELRLHF
TRBD2	TRBV6-5	TRBJ2-5	-	TGTGCCAGCAGGATGACTAGCGGGAGTAGGGAGACCCAGTACTTC	CASRMTSGSRETQYF
TRBD2	TRBV7-7	TRBJ2-3	-	TGTGCTAGCAGCATTAGCGGGAGATGGAGCACAGATACGCAGTATTTT	CASSISGRWSTDTQYF
-	TRBV30	TRBJ1-2	-	TGTGCCTGGAGGATAACGGACAGCCCTTTGTTGGTGAACTATGGCTACACCTTC	CAWRITDSPLLVNYGYTF
-	TRBV7-8	TRBJ1-3	-	TGTGCCAGCAGCTTAACCGAGACAGAGAGAAACACCATATATTTT	CASSLTETERNTIYF
TRBD2	TRBV27	TRBJ2-3	-	TGTGCCAGCAGTCTCTTAGCGGGAGCAAGGCCAGATACGCAGTATTTT	CASSLLAGARPDTQYF
TRBD2	TRBV10-3	TRBJ2-5	once	TGTGCCATCAGGAGCGGGAGGGGCCAAGAGACCCAGTACTTC	CAIRSGRGQETQYF
TRBD2	TRBV24-1	TRBJ2-3	-	TGTGCCACCAGTGGCAGTAGCGGGAGTGATACGCAGTATTTT	CATSGSSGSDTQYF
-	TRBV5-1	TRBJ2-7	-	TGCGCCAGCAGCTTGGACAGGAACGAGCAGTACTTC	CASSLDRNEQYF
TRBD1	TRBV28	TRBJ1-6	-	TGTGCCAGCAGTTTCTCGGGAAGGGGGCCTCGCAGCTCCTATAATTCACCCCTCCACTTT	CASSFSGRGPRSSYNSPLHF
TRBD1	TRBV28	TRBJ1-2	-	TGTGCCAGCAGTTCCTCGGGACAGGGGGTACCCTATGGCTACACCTTC	CASSSSGQGVPYGYTF
TRBD1	TRBV2	TRBJ2-5	once	TGTGCCAGTGTCGGGACAGGGGAAGAGACCCAGTACTTC	CASVGTGEETQYF
-	TRBV7-6	TRBJ2-2	many	TGTGCCAGCAGCCCTCTTGCAGCGGCCGGGGAGCTGTTTTTT	CASSPLAAAGELFF
-	TRBV3-1/TRBV3-2	TRBJ2-3	-	TGTGCCAGCAGCCAAGCCGGCACTACCCGCACAGATACGCAGTATTTT	CASSQAGTTRTDTQYF
TRBD2	TRBV5-1	TRBJ2-1	-	TGCGCCAGCAGAGGACTAGCGGCATACAATGAGCAGTTCTTC	CASRGLAAYNEQFF
TRBD1	TRBV5-1	TRBJ1-1	-	TGCGCCAGCAGCTTGGTCCAGGGGGTTGCTGAAGCTTTCTTT	CASSLVQGVAEAFF
TRBD1	TRBV5-1	TRBJ2-1	-	TGCGCCAGCAGCTTTTTCGGACAGGGGGCCAATGAGCAGTTCTTC	CASSFFGQGANEQFF
-	TRBV6-6	TRBJ2-2	-	TGTGCCAGCGGGTGGACTTCCCTCGGGGAGCTGTTTTTT	CASGWTSLGELFF
TRBD1	TRBV27	TRBJ1-3	-	TGTGCCAGCAGTCCCAGACAGGGGTTCTCTGGAAACACCATATATTTT	CASSPRQGFSGNTIYF
-	TRBV19	TRBJ1-3	few	TGTGCCAGTAGTATAAGACGCCAGGGAGGAAACACCATATATTTT	CASSIRRQGGNTIYF
-	TRBV2	TRBJ1-6	-	TGTGCCAGCAGAGATACAGGGTATTCACCCCTCCACTTT	CASRDTGYSPLHF
-	TRBV25-1	TRBJ2-7	-	TGTGCCAGCAGTGTGGCCCTCGAGCAGTACTTC	CASSVALEQYF
-	TRBV11-3	TRBJ2-4	once	TGTGCCAGCAGCTTAGATCTGCGCATTCAGTACTTC	CASSLDLRIQYF
TRBD2	TRBV19	TRBJ2-1	-	TGTGCCAGCATGTCCTTTGGTAGCGGGAGTGTCACCTACAATGAGCAGTTCTTC	CASMSFGSGSVTYNEQFF
TRBD1	TRBV11-3	TRBJ2-7	few	TGTGCCAGCAGCTTCGGGACAGGATACGAGCAGTACTTC	CASSFGTGYEQYF
-	TRBV5-1	TRBJ2-3	once	TGCGCCAGCAGCTTGGGCGGGCTGGGTAGCACAGATACGCAGTATTTT	CASSLGGLGSTDTQYF
TRBD1	TRBV6-5	TRBJ1-1	-	TGTGCCAGCAGTACGGACAGGGGGAACACTGAAGCTTTCTTT	CASSTDRGNTEAFF
TRBD2	TRBV5-4	TRBJ2-7	-	TGTGCCAGCAGCTTGGACGGGCTAGCGGGTATTCACGAGCAGTACTTC	CASSLDGLAGIHEQYF
-	TRBV7-2	TRBJ1-1	once	TGTGCCAGCAGCTCTGACAGGAGCACTGAAGCTTTCTTT	CASSSDRSTEAFF
TRBD2	TRBV7-7	TRBJ2-1	-	TGTGCTAGCAGCTTAACCGCGGGAGTGTCCTCTGAGCAGTTCTTC	CASSLTAGVSSEQFF
-	TRBV12-3/TRBV12-4	TRBJ1-2	-	TGTGCCAGCAGCCCACAGGATAACTATGGCTACACCTTC	CASSPQDNYGYTF
TRBD2	TRBV5-1	TRBJ2-7	-	TGCGCCAGCAGCCCTTCGAGACTAGCGCCCTACGAGCAGTACTTC	CASSPSRLAPYEQYF
-	TRBV14	TRBJ1-1	-	TGTGCCAGCAGCCAAGATGATACCTACCGCCGGGTTTGGGACACTGAAGCTTTCTTT	CASSQDDTYRRVWDTEAFF
-	TRBV19	TRBJ1-1	-	TGTGCCAGTAGCAACCAGGGTGGCACTGAAGCTTTCTTT	CASSNQGGTEAFF
-	TRBV3-1/TRBV3-2	TRBJ2-4	once	TGTGCCAGCAGCCCTGGGAGTATGCTAGCCAAAAACATTCAGTACTTC	CASSPGSMLAKNIQYF
-	TRBV2	TRBJ1-4	-	TGTGCCAGCAGTTATTTGCAGGGTGAAAAACTGTTTTTT	CASSYLQGEKLFF
TRBD1	TRBV5-4	TRBJ2-3	-	TGTGCCAGCAGCTTAGGGTGGGACAGGGTCTTCGAGGATACGCAGTATTTT	CASSLGWDRVFEDTQYF
TRBD1	TRBV6-5	TRBJ1-6	-	TGTGCCAGCAGCTCAATAGGACAGGGTAACAACCCCCTCCACTTT	CASSSIGQGNNPLHF
-	TRBV5-6	TRBJ2-1	-	TGTGCCAGCAGCTTGCTAACTAGCAGATACAATGAGCAGTTCTTC	CASSLLTSRYNEQFF
-	TRBV14	TRBJ1-2	-	TGTGCCAGCAGCCCAGGGATTCATGGCTACACCTTC	CASSPGIHGYTF
-	TRBV20-1	TRBJ1-2	-	TGCAGCCCGGGGGGCTACACCTTC	CSPGGYTF
-	TRBV12-3/TRBV12-4	TRBJ1-1	-	TGTGCCAGCAGTTTAGCCGTGAACACTGAAGCTTTCTTT	CASSLAVNTEAFF
-	TRBV5-1	TRBJ2-1	-	TGCGCCAGCAGCCTCCCCAGCGGTCGGGATGAGCAGTTCTTC	CASSLPSGRDEQFF
-	TRBV19	TRBJ1-4	-	TGTGCCAGTCAGGGGCTGCCTAATGAAAAACTGTTTTTT	CASQGLPNEKLFF
-	TRBV11-3	TRBJ2-3	-	TGTGCCAGCAGCTTAAATGGTCGGCTAGATACAGATACGCAGTATTTT	CASSLNGRLDTDTQYF
-	TRBV7-9	TRBJ2-7	once	TGTGCCAGCAGCCAAGTTAGTGCGGAGATTTACGAGCAGTACTTC	CASSQVSAEIYEQYF
TRBD1	TRBV5-4	TRBJ1-1	-	TGTGCCAGCAGCTTGGATACAGGGGGTAGGACTGAAGCTTTCTTT	CASSLDTGGRTEAFF
TRBD2	TRBV5-1	TRBJ2-7	few	TGCGCCAGCAGCCCCGGGACTAGCGAGATCTACGAGCAGTACTTC	CASSPGTSEIYEQYF